This is a list of T cell receptor beta chains from one sample in a study of cytomegalovirus exposure and HLA in healthy donors. Only in-frame clones appear in the TCRdb table, and some are missing; sequencing was by immunoSEQ multiplex PCR. The data contain about 170,000 clones, roughly 89% of them singletons. The material sequenced was PBMCs. These receptors originate from a young woman in good health and CMV-seropositive. Both conserved end residues are part of each CDR3. Size is stated for part of the rows, as once, few or many counts, or as a class when the clone is expanded.

clone size | J gene | V gene | CDR3 protein
. | TRBJ1-1 | TRBV10-3 | CAISESSRAFF
once | TRBJ2-4 | TRBV5-6 | CASSGYDKYANIQYF
once | TRBJ2-7 | TRBV30 | CAWSVGQTGEQYF
. | TRBJ2-7 | TRBV13 | CASSQSGVSPSYEQYF
. | TRBJ2-7 | TRBV10-1 | CASSESGQGSYEQYF
few | TRBJ2-7 | TRBV7-2 | CASSSKDRGLNEQYF
. | TRBJ2-7 | TRBV10-3 | CAIRDSSYEQYF
. | TRBJ2-3 | TRBV27 | CASRPAGALDTQYF
. | TRBJ1-2 | TRBV5-1 | CASSSDLLYGYTF
few | TRBJ2-1 | TRBV15 | CATSSIIAGDYNEQFF
. | TRBJ2-7 | TRBV27 | CASSLSSGNEQYF
. | TRBJ2-1 | TRBV7-7 | CASSPTSGRGFNEQFF
. | TRBJ2-3 | TRBV10-2 | CASSPGGAIDTQYF
. | TRBJ2-1 | TRBV5-1 | CASSLFGRLAGDNEQFF
. | TRBJ2-1 | TRBV7-2 | CASSLTRENNEQFF
. | TRBJ2-1 | TRBV11-3 | CASSSPRGNEQFF
. | TRBJ2-2 | TRBV7-9 | CASFAANTGELFF
. | TRBJ2-1 | TRBV10-1 | CASSDTGTSGSYEQFF
. | TRBJ2-2 | TRBV4-1 | CASSQVGRDYPPGELFF
once | TRBJ2-2 | TRBV2 | CASSVDTGELFF
. | TRBJ2-1 | TRBV9 | CASSVDPGFSGGNEQFF
. | TRBJ2-3 | TRBV4-1 | CASSQEGTSGSADTQYF
. | TRBJ2-7 | TRBV19 | CASSISTSVEQYF
. | TRBJ2-2 | TRBV6-1 | CASSTRTGTWELFF
. | TRBJ1-1 | TRBV2 | CASSERQGNTEAFF
. | TRBJ2-1 | TRBV4-3 | CASSLSGLAGEQFF
. | TRBJ2-1 | TRBV11-2 | CASSTSGSSYNEQFF
. | TRBJ2-1 | TRBV6-5 | CASSYSPAGGYNEQFF
. | TRBJ1-2 | TRBV19 | CASSIITGDHSYYTF
once | TRBJ1-3 | TRBV4-1 | CASSHQGGASSGNTIYF
. | TRBJ2-5 | TRBV6-1 | CASTTTVAQETQYF
. | TRBJ2-1 | TRBV10-3 | CAISALGGGLDNEQFF
. | TRBJ2-1 | TRBV7-8 | CASSLRGKVLNNEQFF
. | TRBJ1-1 | TRBV12-5 | CASGFRISSFSGMRSQGGAFF
. | TRBJ1-2 | TRBV5-5 | CASSPGTGVSGYGYTF
. | TRBJ2-1 | TRBV5-1 | CASSQDSPSYNEQFF
. | TRBJ2-7 | TRBV19 | CASSIGGFSPGEQYF
. | TRBJ2-7 | TRBV7-2 | CASSRVRNAYEQYF
. | TRBJ2-3 | TRBV7-3 | CASSLGPGQLSTDTQYF
. | TRBJ1-1 | TRBV20-1 | CSAQGNTEAFF
. | TRBJ2-1 | TRBV5-1 | CASSSGTQTYNEQFF
. | TRBJ1-5 | TRBV30 | CAWSPDRNQPQHF
. | TRBJ2-7 | TRBV10-3 | CAIKAGTASYEQYF
. | TRBJ2-1 | TRBV6-5 | CASSYDSVSYNEQFF
. | TRBJ1-5 | TRBV18 | CASSPPGTVNQPQHF
. | TRBJ2-2 | TRBV7-6 | CASSLSAGATTGELFF
once | TRBJ1-4 | TRBV6-5 | CASRRGSPNEKLFF
. | TRBJ2-7 | TRBV12-5 | CASGLPRVPSTYEQYF
. | TRBJ2-3 | TRBV10-3 | CAIQSGSGTDTQYF
. | TRBJ2-7 | TRBV10-3 | CAIMGQTNEQYF
few | TRBJ1-3 | TRBV29-1 | CSVEGQGLGNTIYF
. | TRBJ2-3 | TRBV18 | CASSPPRGREGDTQYF
. | TRBJ2-3 | TRBV10-3 | CAISDVVAGGVDTQYF
. | TRBJ2-1 | TRBV30 | CAWNPSIETSGRVYYNEQFF
few | TRBJ2-5 | TRBV18 | CASSGLAGAETQYF
many | TRBJ1-1 | TRBV18 | CASSPLLGGSATEAFF
. | TRBJ2-1 | TRBV28 | CASSLAGTSIIHEQFF
. | TRBJ1-5 | TRBV19 | CASSIARQGVQPQHF
. | TRBJ1-5 | TRBV7-2 | CASSLVRSQPQHF
. | TRBJ2-1 | TRBV7-2 | CASSSPGQGDSPNEQFF